This note documents a single T cell receptor beta chain sequence. V shed 6 bases and J shed 1 base, with 12 bases lying between them. The CDR3 is 14 residues long. Germline values: CDR1 SNHLY, CDR2 FYNNEI. This record comes from a study of CD8 T cells in Susac syndrome. Sequencing targeted TCR beta in T cells from blood (CD8+ and CD4+). TEMRA cells were FACS-enriched, unlike CD8+ and CD4+ T cells, which were negatively isolated. A quantity of about 0.5 to 1 ug RNA underwent reverse transcription using random hexamers. By means of immunoSEQ multiplex PCR, TCR beta CDR3 spanning 54 Vbeta and 13 Jbeta underwent amplification. TCRdb re-analysed the immunoSEQ multiplex PCR reads in MiXCR, keeping a single row per CDR3 protein. The table shows some 120,000 distinct CDR3 sequences, with around 94% occurring only once.

The receptor comes from a human donor with multiple sclerosis. This rearrangement joins TRBV2 to TRBJ1-1; D is unclear. The sequenced material came from CD4+ T cells from PBMCs. The CDR3: CASRPSTENTEAFF. The DNA for the CDR3 is TGTGCCAGCAGGCCGTCAACAGAGAACACTGAAGCTTTCTTT.